This T cell receptor (beta chain) appears in the sequencing data of a study of glioma-infiltrating T cells. Study observations and caveats: Tissue-blood divergence was below expectation in non-neoplastic patients, above in gliomas. Very few CDR3 sequences were shared between tissue and blood.

This CDR3 has 14 residues. Looked up from germline, CDR1 is SGHNT and CDR2 is YENEEA. The V end was cut by 5 bases, the J end by 5 bases, with 14 bases between. A few counts support this clonotype. No antigen is known for it. Using RNA template, CDR3s of TCR alpha and beta were amplified with iRepertoire arm-PCR. For one-step reverse transcription and amplification, 100-400 ng of tissue mRNA or PBMC total RNA was used. TCRdb passed the multiplex PCR reads through MiXCR, listing each CDR3 protein once. The profile shows about 110,000 distinct CDR3 sequences, around 25% of them singletons. The rearrangement joins TRBV11-3 to TRBJ2-3; D not resolved. This clonotype originated in a human donor with low-grade glioma or glioblastoma, undergoing nonglioma brain surgery, or in good health (not recorded which). The sequenced sample consisted of glioma tissue, nonneoplastic brain tissue, or PBMCs (not recorded which). CDR3 sequence reads: CASSLSRSRDTQYF. CDR3 DNA sequence: TGTGCCAGCAGCCTATCCAGGAGTCGAGATACGCAGTATTTT.